Included here is one T cell receptor (beta chain) sequence, with context. The entry originates in a study of Ad26.COV2.S vaccination and SARS-CoV-2 variants. Sequenced by immunoSEQ multiplex PCR; TCRdb stores in-frame clones only, minus some. The sample consists of about 350,000 clones, approximately 90% of them appearing once. The sequenced sample was peripheral blood, obtained after recovery from COVID-19. The source of this sequence is a human donor who had recovered from COVID-19.

CDR3 in DNA: TGTGCCAGCAGCCAAGGCCTAGCGGGGGGCTTGGAGACCCAGTACTTC. Translating gives CASSQGLAGGLETQYF. The chain is built from TRBV3-1 (or the pseudogene TRBV3-2) and TRBJ2-5, with 11 nucleotides matching TRBD2. The CDR3 is 16 residues long. Germline lookup yields CDR1 LGHDT and CDR2 YNNKEL (reference sequence). The ends lost 1 base at V and 5 bases at J; junction bases unmatched: 6.